These T cell receptor beta chains were read from a single sample in a study of T cells in Graves' hyperthyroidism and ophthalmopathy. TCRdb recomputed calls from the multiplex PCR reads with MiXCR, one row per CDR3 protein. The repertoire holds over 250,000 distinct CDR3 sequences, with over 15% as singletons. The specimen was blood. These receptors all come from an older woman with Graves' ophthalmopathy. CDR3s include the opening cysteine and the closing phenylalanine or tryptophan. A D gene is named only where the DNA matches it firmly. Size values are once, few and many counts, or a class for expanded clones, and some rows have none.

j_gene | d_gene | v_gene | abundance | CDR3aa | CDR3nt
TRBJ1-1 | TRBD1 | TRBV18 | many | CASSPTGQGIMNTEAFF | TGTGCCAGCTCACCAACGGGACAGGGGATCATGAACACTGAAGCTTTCTTT
TRBJ1-3 | . | TRBV5-1 | few | CASSLLPGGNTIYF | TGCGCCAGCAGCTTGTTGCCAGGGGGAAACACCATATATTTT
TRBJ2-7 | . | TRBV12-3/TRBV12-4 | many | CASSSGDRNYEQYF | TGTGCCAGCAGTTCGGGGGACCGCAACTACGAGCAGTACTTC
TRBJ2-3 | . | TRBV2 | many | CASSARGRTDTQYF | TGTGCCAGCAGTGCCAGGGGACGAACAGATACGCAGTATTTT
TRBJ2-1 | . | TRBV6-1 | many | CASSERSNRKNEQFF | TGTGCCAGCAGTGAAAGGTCGAACAGAAAGAATGAGCAGTTCTTC
TRBJ1-6 | . | TRBV29-1 | many | CSVRGEGIGSPLHF | TGCAGCGTTCGTGGTGAGGGAATAGGGTCACCCCTCCACTTT
TRBJ2-4 | . | TRBV29-1 | many | CSVVGVVENIQYF | TGCAGCGTTGTGGGGGTGGTGGAAAACATTCAGTACTTC
TRBJ1-1 | . | TRBV6-4 | many | CASSYNGDTEAFF | TGTGCCAGCAGCTACAATGGAGACACTGAAGCTTTCTTT
TRBJ1-2 | . | TRBV4-3 | many | CASSQDRGTPYGYTF | TGCGCCAGCAGCCAAGATCGGGGGACTCCATATGGCTACACCTTC
TRBJ1-1 | TRBD1 | TRBV29-1 | few | CSVGQGVFF | TGCAGCGTAGGACAGGGCGTATTCTTT
TRBJ1-2 | TRBD1 | TRBV12-3/TRBV12-4 | many | CASSYDRGYGYTF | TGTGCCAGCAGTTACGACAGGGGGTATGGCTACACCTTC
TRBJ1-1 | . | TRBV20-1 | many | CSASDGRAFF | TGCAGTGCTTCGGACGGGAGGGCTTTCTTT
TRBJ2-4 | TRBD2 | TRBV7-2 | . | CASSPRGVNIQYF | TGTGCCAGCAGCCCTCGGGGGGTCAACATTCAGTACTTC
TRBJ2-2 | TRBD1 | TRBV2 | . | CASGQGTTGELFF | TGTGCCAGCGGACAGGGGACCACCGGGGAGCTGTTTTTT
TRBJ1-2 | . | TRBV5-1 | few | CASSIRTDEGGYTF | TGCGCCAGCAGCATTCGGACAGATGAAGGCGGCTACACCTTC
TRBJ2-5 | . | TRBV5-1 | few | CASSPSESETQYF | TGCGCCAGCAGCCCATCTGAATCGGAGACCCAGTACTTC
TRBJ1-1 | . | TRBV2 | many | CASILGAGTEAFF | TGTGCCAGCATACTGGGGGCAGGGACTGAAGCTTTCTTT
TRBJ1-4 | . | TRBV10-3 | many | CAISDRGGEKLFF | TGTGCCATCAGTGACAGGGGAGGTGAAAAACTGTTTTTT
TRBJ1-4 | TRBD1 | TRBV6-1 | many | CASSGRQGARGSGEKLFF | TGTGCCAGCAGTGGAAGACAGGGGGCGCGCGGTTCTGGTGAAAAACTGTTTTTT
TRBJ2-2 | . | TRBV7-2 | . | CASTVPARWNTGELFF | TGTGCCAGCACCGTCCCCGCCAGATGGAACACCGGGGAGCTGTTTTTT
TRBJ2-2 | TRBD2 | TRBV9 | . | CASQLTSGGAGELFF | TGTGCCAGCCAGCTGACTAGCGGGGGGGCCGGGGAGCTGTTTTTT
TRBJ1-1 | . | TRBV6-1 | . | CASSGSRGVNEAFF | TGTGCCAGCAGTGGTTCCAGGGGAGTTAATGAAGCTTTCTTT
TRBJ1-2 | . | TRBV29-1 | . | CSVEGGVDGYTF | TGCAGCGTTGAAGGGGGGGTGGATGGCTACACCTTC
TRBJ1-4 | . | TRBV6-1 | many | CASSIQGGREKLFF | TGTGCCAGCAGTATACAGGGTGGACGTGAAAAACTGTTTTTT
TRBJ2-1 | TRBD2 | TRBV5-1 | . | CASSLGEGTLDEQFF | TGCGCCAGCAGCTTGGGGGAGGGAACTCTCGATGAGCAGTTCTTC
TRBJ2-5 | TRBD2 | TRBV7-2 | many | CASSFSGSGETQYF | TGTGCCAGCAGCTTTAGCGGGTCGGGGGAGACCCAGTACTTC
TRBJ2-7 | TRBD1 | TRBV11-2 | few | CASSLVGSEGASQYF | TGTGCCAGCAGCTTAGTGGGTAGCGAGGGGGCCTCGCAGTACTTC
TRBJ2-7 | . | TRBV20-1 | few | CSATMGGQRYEQYF | TGCAGTGCCACAATGGGGGGCCAGCGCTACGAGCAGTACTTC
TRBJ2-7 | TRBD2 | TRBV5-6 | many | CASSLEREATYEQYF | TGTGCCAGCAGCTTGGAGCGGGAGGCAACCTACGAGCAGTACTTC
TRBJ2-7 | . | TRBV6-1 | many | CASTPFLAGTSEQYF | TGTGCCAGCACCCCGTTCTTGGCCGGGACTTCTGAGCAGTACTTC
TRBJ2-1 | . | TRBV7-2 | many | CASSLNLRADYNEQFF | TGTGCCAGCAGCTTAAATCTCAGGGCAGACTACAATGAGCAGTTCTTC
TRBJ1-2 | . | TRBV5-1 | . | CASSLAGGFYGYTF | TGCGCCAGCAGCTTGGCCGGGGGTTTCTATGGCTACACCTTC
TRBJ1-6 | . | TRBV6-2/TRBV6-3 | . | CASSYQGPLHF | TGTGCCAGCAGTTACCAGGGACCCCTCCACTTT
TRBJ2-2 | . | TRBV5-1 | . | CASNLFSENTGELFF | TGCGCCAGCAACTTGTTCTCCGAAAACACCGGGGAGCTGTTTTTT
TRBJ1-1 | . | TRBV10-3 | few | CAISEMAGTEAFF | TGTGCCATCAGTGAGATGGCGGGCACTGAAGCTTTCTTT
TRBJ1-2 | . | TRBV24-1 | many | CATSDPGRGDGYTF | TGTGCCACCAGTGACCCGGGGAGAGGAGATGGCTACACCTTC
TRBJ1-1 | . | TRBV7-2 | many | CASSAYLRRENTEAFF | TGTGCCAGCAGCGCTTATCTTCGCAGGGAGAACACTGAAGCTTTCTTT
TRBJ2-4 | TRBD2 | TRBV7-2 | many | CASSPGLAGVLAKNIQYF | TGTGCCAGCAGCCCAGGACTAGCGGGGGTTCTAGCCAAAAACATTCAGTACTTC
TRBJ2-5 | . | TRBV7-2 | many | CASSLALLASETQYF | TGTGCCAGCAGCTTGGCGCTACTAGCTTCGGAGACCCAGTACTTC
TRBJ1-1 | . | TRBV3-1 | many | CASSQGGRLGAFF | TGTGCCAGCAGCCAAGGAGGGCGGCTTGGGGCTTTCTTT
TRBJ2-1 | . | TRBV12-3/TRBV12-4 | . | CASSLRPYHTGEQFF | TGTGCCAGCAGTTTAAGGCCGTACCACACGGGTGAGCAGTTCTTC
TRBJ1-1 | . | TRBV19 | few | CASSIPGSMNTEAFF | TGTGCCAGTAGTATCCCCGGATCCATGAACACTGAAGCTTTCTTT
TRBJ2-3 | . | TRBV28 | many | CASSRIRDKGRGTQYF | TGTGCCAGCAGTAGAATCCGGGACAAGGGTAGAGGTACGCAGTATTTT
TRBJ2-7 | . | TRBV10-3 | many | CAISDQGTYEQYF | TGTGCCATCAGTGATCAGGGAACCTACGAGCAGTACTTC
TRBJ1-1 | TRBD1 | TRBV6-2/TRBV6-3 | many | CASSSSGTGGHTEAFF | TGTGCCAGCAGTTCGTCCGGGACAGGGGGCCACACTGAAGCTTTCTTT
TRBJ2-6 | TRBD1 | TRBV28 | many | CASRGTGYSGANVLTF | TGTGCCAGCAGGGGGACAGGATATTCTGGGGCCAACGTCCTGACTTTC